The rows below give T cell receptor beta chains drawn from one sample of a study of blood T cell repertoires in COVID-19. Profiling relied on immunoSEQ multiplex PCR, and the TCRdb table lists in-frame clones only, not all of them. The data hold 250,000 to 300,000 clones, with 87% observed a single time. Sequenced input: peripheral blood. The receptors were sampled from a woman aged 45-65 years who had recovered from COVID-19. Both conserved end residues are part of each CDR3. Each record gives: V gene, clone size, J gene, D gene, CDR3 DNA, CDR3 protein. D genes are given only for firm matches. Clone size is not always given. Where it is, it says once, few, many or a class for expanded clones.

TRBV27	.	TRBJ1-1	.	TGTGCCAGCAGTCTACAGGTGAACACTGAAGCTTTCTTT	CASSLQVNTEAFF
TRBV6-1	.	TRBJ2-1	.	TGTGCCAGCAGTGAAAACCGGTTTGGTCATGAGCAGTTCTTC	CASSENRFGHEQFF
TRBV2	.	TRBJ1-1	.	TGTGCCAGCAGTGGGGAACAGGGGAACACTGAAGCTTTCTTT	CASSGEQGNTEAFF
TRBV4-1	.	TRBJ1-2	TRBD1	TGCGCCAGCAGCCAAGCTTTGGGACAGTCGATCGCAATTTATGGCTACACCTTC	CASSQALGQSIAIYGYTF
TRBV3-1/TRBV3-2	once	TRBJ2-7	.	TGTGCCAGCAGCCGGGGGACTTTTGAAGAGCAGTACTTC	CASSRGTFEEQYF
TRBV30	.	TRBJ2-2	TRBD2	TGTGCCTGGAGGGAACTAGCGGGAGTAGACACCGGGGAGCTGTTTTTT	CAWRELAGVDTGELFF
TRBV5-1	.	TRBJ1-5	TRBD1	TGCGCCAGCAGCCTTGGACAGGGGGGTCAGCCCCAGCATTTT	CASSLGQGGQPQHF
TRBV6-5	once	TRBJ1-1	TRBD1	TGTGCCAGCACCAGGGACAGGGGGAATGTTGAAGCTTTCTTT	CASTRDRGNVEAFF
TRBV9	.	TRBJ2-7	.	TGTGCCAGCAGTCCGGACAGAAGGTCCTACGAGCAGTACTTC	CASSPDRRSYEQYF
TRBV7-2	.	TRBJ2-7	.	TGTGCCAGCAGCTTATTATACGAGCAGTACTTC	CASSLLYEQYF
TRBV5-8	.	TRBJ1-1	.	TGTGCCAGCAGCTTAATGGAGGGCGAAGCTTTCTTT	CASSLMEGEAFF
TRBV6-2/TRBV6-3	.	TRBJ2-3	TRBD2	TGTGCCAGCAGTCGCGGGGGGGCGTTCGCAGATACGCAGTATTTT	CASSRGGAFADTQYF
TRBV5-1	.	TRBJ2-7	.	TGCGCCAGCAGCTTGGGCTCTGGGGCAAACGAGCAGTACTTC	CASSLGSGANEQYF
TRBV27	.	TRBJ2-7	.	TGTGCCAGCAGTTTGGGGGGCTACGAGCAGTACTTC	CASSLGGYEQYF
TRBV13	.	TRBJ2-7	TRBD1	TGTGCCAGCAGCTTAAGGGGACAGACATACGAGCAGTACTTC	CASSLRGQTYEQYF
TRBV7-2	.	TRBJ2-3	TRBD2	TGTGCCAGCAGCCCAACGCAGCGGGAGAAGACAGATACGCAGTATTTT	CASSPTQREKTDTQYF
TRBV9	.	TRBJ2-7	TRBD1	TGTGCCAGCAGCCCCCGGACAGGGGGCGCACAGCAGTACTTC	CASSPRTGGAQQYF
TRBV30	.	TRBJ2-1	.	TGTGCCTGGACTAAAGCTAACAATGAGCAGTTCTTC	CAWTKANNEQFF
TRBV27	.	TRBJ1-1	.	TGTGCCAGCAGTTTATACAGTACGAACACTGAAGCTTTCTTT	CASSLYSTNTEAFF
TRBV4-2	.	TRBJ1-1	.	TGTGCCAGCAGCACCTTGGGGAGGGGAACTGAAGCTTTCTTT	CASSTLGRGTEAFF
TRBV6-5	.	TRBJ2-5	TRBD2	TGTGCCAGCAGTTATTTAGGACTAGCGGGAGAAGAGACCCAGTACTTC	CASSYLGLAGEETQYF
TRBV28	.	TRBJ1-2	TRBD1	TGTGCCAGCAGTTTATTACGGGACAGGAGTTTCTATGGCTACACCTTC	CASSLLRDRSFYGYTF
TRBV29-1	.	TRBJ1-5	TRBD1	TGCAGCGTAGGGACAGCAAATCAGCCCCAGCATTTT	CSVGTANQPQHF
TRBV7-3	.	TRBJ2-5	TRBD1	TGTGCCAGCAGCCAGACAGGGCAAGAGACCCAGTACTTC	CASSQTGQETQYF
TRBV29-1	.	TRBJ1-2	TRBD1	TGCAGCGTTGAAGATAGGAGGGCTGTGGACAGGGGGCGGGTTAACTATGGCTACACCTTC	CSVEDRRAVDRGRVNYGYTF
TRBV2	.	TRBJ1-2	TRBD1	TGTGCCGGGGGGGCAGGGGGCTTCACTGGCTACACCTTC	CAGGAGGFTGYTF
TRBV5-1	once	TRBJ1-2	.	TGCGCCAGCAGCCCGGCGGGGGGATTGGATGGCTACACCTTC	CASSPAGGLDGYTF
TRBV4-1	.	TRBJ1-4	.	TGCGCCAGCAGCCGAGGGCAGGAGAATGAAAAACTGTTTTTT	CASSRGQENEKLFF
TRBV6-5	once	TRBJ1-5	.	TGTGCCAGCAGGTCCGTGGGCCCCAATCAGCCCCAGCATTTT	CASRSVGPNQPQHF